This passage covers 5 T cell receptor beta chains from one sample sequenced in a study of cytomegalovirus exposure and HLA in healthy donors. The PCR made use of 60 Vbeta and 13 Jbeta primers. Repertoires were generated with immunoSEQ multiplex PCR, while TCRdb's copy carries only in-frame clones and drops some. The repertoire holds 190,000 or so clones, over 80% seen once, with over 1.5% in the top ten. The sample comprised PBMCs. The receptor set was obtained from a man in his fifties or sixties in good health and CMV-seronegative.

This clone was recorded only once. The CDR3 DNA reads TGTGCCTGGAGTCTAGCGGGAGGGCCTTACGAGCAGTACTTC. It codes for CAWSLAGGPYEQYF. The chain links TRBV30 to TRBJ2-7, with TRBD2 matching over 12 bases. The CDR3 extends over 14 amino acids. The germline CDR1 and CDR2 sequences are GTSNPN and SVGIG (reference sequence). V was clipped by 2 bases and J by 4 bases; unmatched bases: 3.

This rearrangement joins TRBV10-3 to TRBJ2-4, with 8 bases fitting TRBD2. V lost 9 bases to trimming and J lost 2 bases; unmatched junction nucleotides: 12. The CDR3 length is 16 residues. From germline, CDR1 is ENHRY and CDR2 SYGVKD. The CDR3 DNA follows: TGTGCCATATCTGAACTCCGGGAGGGCCCCAAAAACATTCAGTACTTC. Amino acids: CAISELREGPKNIQYF.

The V call is TRBV4-1, the J call TRBJ2-3; the D is unclear. The length of the CDR3 is 16 residues. Deletions cut 0 bases from V and 3 bases from J, with 13 bases between. Germline V gene data show CDR1 as MGHRA and CDR2 as YSYEKL. As DNA, the CDR3 is TGCGCCAGCAGCCAAGATATACGCCGGGTAACAGATACGCAGTATTTT. It encodes CASSQDIRRVTDTQYF.

CDR3 protein: CASSQASTYGYTF. The CDR3 DNA reads as TGTGCCAGCAGCCAAGCGAGTACCTATGGCTACACCTTC. V and J are TRBV14 and TRBJ1-2; D is ambiguous. Trimming removed 1 base at V and 4 bases at J, with 7 bases between. The CDR3 spans 13 residues. The germline V gene encodes CDR1 SGHDN and CDR2 FVKESK.

This sequence joins TRBV4-3 and TRBJ1-1, with 10 bases lining up with TRBD1. CDR1 and CDR2 (germline): LGHNA, YSLEER. The J segment lost 3 bases and the V segment lost 2 bases, leaving 3 bases of the junction unmatched. CDR3 length equals 15 residues. The CDR3 DNA reads as TGCGCCAGCAGCCAAAGGGACAGGGGTCACACTGAAGCTTTCTTT. Translating gives CASSQRDRGHTEAFF.